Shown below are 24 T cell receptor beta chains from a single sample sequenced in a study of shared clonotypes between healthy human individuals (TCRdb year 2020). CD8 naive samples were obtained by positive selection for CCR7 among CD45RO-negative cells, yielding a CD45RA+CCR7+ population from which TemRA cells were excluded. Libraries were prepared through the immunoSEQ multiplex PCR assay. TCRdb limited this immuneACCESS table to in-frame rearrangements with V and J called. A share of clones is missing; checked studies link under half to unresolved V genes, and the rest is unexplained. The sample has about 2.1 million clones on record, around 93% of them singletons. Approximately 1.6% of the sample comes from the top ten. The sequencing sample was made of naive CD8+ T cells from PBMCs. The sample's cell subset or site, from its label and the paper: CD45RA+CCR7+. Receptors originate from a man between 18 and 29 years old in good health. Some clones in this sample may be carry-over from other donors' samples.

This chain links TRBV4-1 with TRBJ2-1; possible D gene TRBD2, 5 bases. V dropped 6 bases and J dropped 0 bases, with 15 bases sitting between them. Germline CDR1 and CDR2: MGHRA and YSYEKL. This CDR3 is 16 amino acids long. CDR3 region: CASRPGRESSYNEQFF. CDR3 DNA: TGCGCCAGCAGACCCGGAAGGGAGAGCTCCTACAATGAGCAGTTCTTC.

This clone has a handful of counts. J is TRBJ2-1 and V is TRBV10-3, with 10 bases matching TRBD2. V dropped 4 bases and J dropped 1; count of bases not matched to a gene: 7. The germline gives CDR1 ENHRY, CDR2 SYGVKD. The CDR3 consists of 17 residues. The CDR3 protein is CAISVKREGGSYNEQFF. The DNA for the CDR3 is TGTGCCATCAGTGTAAAGCGGGAGGGAGGGTCCTACAATGAGCAGTTCTTC.

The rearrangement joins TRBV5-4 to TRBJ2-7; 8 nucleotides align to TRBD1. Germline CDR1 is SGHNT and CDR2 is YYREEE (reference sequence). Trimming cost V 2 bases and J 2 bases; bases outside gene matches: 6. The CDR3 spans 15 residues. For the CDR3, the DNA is TGTGCCAGCAGCTTCGGCGGGGACAGGACCTACGAGCAGTACTTC. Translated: CASSFGGDRTYEQYF.

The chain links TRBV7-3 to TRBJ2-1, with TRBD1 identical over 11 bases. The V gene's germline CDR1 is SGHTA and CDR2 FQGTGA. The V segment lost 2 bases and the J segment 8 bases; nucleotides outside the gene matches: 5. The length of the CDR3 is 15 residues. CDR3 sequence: CASSLGQGAWDEQFF. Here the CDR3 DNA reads TGTGCCAGCAGCTTAGGACAGGGGGCTTGGGATGAGCAGTTCTTC.

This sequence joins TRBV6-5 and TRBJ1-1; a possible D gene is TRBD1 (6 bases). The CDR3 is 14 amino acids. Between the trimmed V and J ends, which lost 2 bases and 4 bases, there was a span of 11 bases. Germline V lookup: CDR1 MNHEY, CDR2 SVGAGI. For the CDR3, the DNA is TGTGCCAGCAGTTACGCAAAACAGGGCACTGAAGCTTTCTTT. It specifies CASSYAKQGTEAFF.

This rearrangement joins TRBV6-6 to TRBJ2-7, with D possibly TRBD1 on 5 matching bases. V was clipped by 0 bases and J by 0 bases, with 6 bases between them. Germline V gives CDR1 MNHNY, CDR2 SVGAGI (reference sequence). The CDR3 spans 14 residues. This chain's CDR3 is CASSYSTASYEQYF. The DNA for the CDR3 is TGTGCCAGCAGTTACTCGACAGCCTCCTACGAGCAGTACTTC.

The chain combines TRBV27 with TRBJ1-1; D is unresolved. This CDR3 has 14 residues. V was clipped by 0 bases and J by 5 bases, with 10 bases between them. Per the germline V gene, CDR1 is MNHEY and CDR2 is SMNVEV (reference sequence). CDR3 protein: CASSLSSTGTEAFF. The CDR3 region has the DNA TGTGCCAGCAGTTTATCTTCAACCGGGACTGAAGCTTTCTTT.

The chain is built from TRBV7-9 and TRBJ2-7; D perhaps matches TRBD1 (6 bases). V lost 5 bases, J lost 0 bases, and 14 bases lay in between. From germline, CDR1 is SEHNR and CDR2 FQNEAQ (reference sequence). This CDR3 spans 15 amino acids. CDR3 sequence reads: CASSKGDTSSYEQYF. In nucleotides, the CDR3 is TGTGCCAGCAGCAAGGGGGACACAAGCTCCTACGAGCAGTACTTC.

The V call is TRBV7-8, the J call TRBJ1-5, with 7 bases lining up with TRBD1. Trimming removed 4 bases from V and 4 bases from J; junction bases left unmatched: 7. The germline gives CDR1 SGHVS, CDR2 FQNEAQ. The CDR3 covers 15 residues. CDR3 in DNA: TGTGCCAGCAGCTCCCGGGACAGCCAGAATCAGCCCCAGCATTTT. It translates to CASSSRDSQNQPQHF.

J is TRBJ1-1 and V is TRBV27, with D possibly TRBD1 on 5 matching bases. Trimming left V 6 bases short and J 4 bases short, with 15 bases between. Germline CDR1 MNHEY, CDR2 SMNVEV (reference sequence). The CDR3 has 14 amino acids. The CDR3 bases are TGTGCCAGCAGCCCTGTTTGGGGGGGCACTGAAGCTTTCTTT. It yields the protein CASSPVWGGTEAFF.

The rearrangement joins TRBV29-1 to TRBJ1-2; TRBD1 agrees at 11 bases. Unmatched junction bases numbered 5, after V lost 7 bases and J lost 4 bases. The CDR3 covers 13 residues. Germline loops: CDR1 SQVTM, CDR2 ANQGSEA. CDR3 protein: CSAGQGDIYGYTF. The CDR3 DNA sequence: TGCAGCGCGGGACAGGGGGACATCTATGGCTACACCTTC.

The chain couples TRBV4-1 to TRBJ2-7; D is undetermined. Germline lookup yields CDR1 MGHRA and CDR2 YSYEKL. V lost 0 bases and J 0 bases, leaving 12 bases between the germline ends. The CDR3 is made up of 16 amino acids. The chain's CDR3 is CASSQDLAFSSYEQYF. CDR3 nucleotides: TGCGCCAGCAGCCAAGATTTGGCGTTCTCCTCCTACGAGCAGTACTTC.

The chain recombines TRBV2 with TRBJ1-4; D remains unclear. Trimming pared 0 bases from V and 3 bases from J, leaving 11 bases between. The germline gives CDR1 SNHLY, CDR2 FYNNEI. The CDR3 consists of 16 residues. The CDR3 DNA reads TGTGCCAGCAGTGAAGCGCTTCCCAGTCCTAATGAAAAACTGTTTTTT. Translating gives CASSEALPSPNEKLFF.

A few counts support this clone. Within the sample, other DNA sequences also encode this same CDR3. For the CDR3, the DNA is TGCGCCAGCAGCCAAGACAGGAGCTCTGGAAACACCATATATTTT. This translates into CASSQDRSSGNTIYF. The V and J genes are TRBV4-1 and TRBJ1-3; D remains ambiguous. CDR3 size: 15 residues. Germline CDR1 and CDR2: MGHRA and YSYEKL. V lost 0 bases, J lost 0 bases, and 6 bases lay in between.

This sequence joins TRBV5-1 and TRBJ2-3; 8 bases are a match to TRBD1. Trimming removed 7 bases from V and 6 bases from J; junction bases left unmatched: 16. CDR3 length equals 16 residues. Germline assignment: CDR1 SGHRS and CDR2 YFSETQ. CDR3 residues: CASGKSQGALGDTQYF. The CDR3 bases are TGCGCCAGCGGCAAATCTCAGGGGGCGTTGGGTGATACGCAGTATTTT.

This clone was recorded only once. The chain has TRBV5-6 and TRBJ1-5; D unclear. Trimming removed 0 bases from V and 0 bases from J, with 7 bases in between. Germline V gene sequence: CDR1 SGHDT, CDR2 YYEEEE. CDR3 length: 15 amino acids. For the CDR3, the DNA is TGTGCCAGCAGCTTGGGTCACCTTAGCAATCAGCCCCAGCATTTT. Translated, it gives CASSLGHLSNQPQHF.

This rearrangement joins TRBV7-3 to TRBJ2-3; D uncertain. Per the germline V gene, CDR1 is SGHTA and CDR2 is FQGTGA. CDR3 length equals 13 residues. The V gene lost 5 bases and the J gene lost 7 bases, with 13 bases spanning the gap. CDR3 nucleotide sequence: TGTGCCAGCAGCCCTCCCGAATCCTATACGCAGTATTTT. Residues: CASSPPESYTQYF. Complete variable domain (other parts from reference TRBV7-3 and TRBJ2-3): GAGVSQTPSNKVTEKGKYVELRCDPISGHTALYWYRQSLGQGPEFLIYFQGTGAADDSGLPNDRFFAVRPEGSVSTLKIQRTERGDSAVYLCASSPPESYTQYFGPGTRLTVL.

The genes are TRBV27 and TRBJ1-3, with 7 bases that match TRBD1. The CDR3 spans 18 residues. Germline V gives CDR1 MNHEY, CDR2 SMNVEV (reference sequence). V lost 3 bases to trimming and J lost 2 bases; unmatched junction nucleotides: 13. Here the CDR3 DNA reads TGTGCCAGCAGTTTCGCTACCCGACAGGGAGGCACTGGAAACACCATATATTTT. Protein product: CASSFATRQGGTGNTIYF.

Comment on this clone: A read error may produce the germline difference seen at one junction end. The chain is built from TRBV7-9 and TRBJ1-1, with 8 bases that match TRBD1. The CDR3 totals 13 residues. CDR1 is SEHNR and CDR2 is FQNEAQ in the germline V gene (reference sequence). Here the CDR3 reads CASSPGTGPEGFF. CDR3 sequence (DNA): TGTGCCAGCAGCCCAGGGACAGGACCTGAAGGTTTCTTT.

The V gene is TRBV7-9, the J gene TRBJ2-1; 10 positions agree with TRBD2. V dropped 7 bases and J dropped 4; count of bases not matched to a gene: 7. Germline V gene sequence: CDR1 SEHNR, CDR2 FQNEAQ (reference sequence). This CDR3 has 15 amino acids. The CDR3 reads CASNTGTSAYNEQFF. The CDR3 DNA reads TGTGCCAGCAACACCGGGACTAGCGCTTACAATGAGCAGTTCTTC.

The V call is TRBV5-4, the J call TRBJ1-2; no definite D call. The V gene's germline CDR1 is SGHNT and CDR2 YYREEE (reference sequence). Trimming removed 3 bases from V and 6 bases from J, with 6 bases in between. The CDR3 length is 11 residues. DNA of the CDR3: TGTGCCAGCAGCTCGTATCATGGCTACACCTTC. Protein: CASSSYHGYTF.

The CDR3 loop is CASSANKRAPEAFF. In DNA form, the CDR3 reads TGTGCCAGTTCGGCAAATAAAAGGGCTCCTGAAGCTTTCTTT. The V call is TRBV19, the J call TRBJ1-1; D is unresolved. The germline CDR1 and CDR2 sequences are LNHDA and SQIVND (reference sequence). Trimming stripped 8 bases from V and 6 bases from J, with 19 bases between. CDR3 length: 14 amino acids.

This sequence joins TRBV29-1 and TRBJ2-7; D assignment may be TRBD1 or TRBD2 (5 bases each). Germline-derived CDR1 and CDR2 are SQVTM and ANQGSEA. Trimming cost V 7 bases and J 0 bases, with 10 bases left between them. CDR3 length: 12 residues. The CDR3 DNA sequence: TGCAGCGCCAGTGGGGGCTCCTACGAGCAGTACTTC. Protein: CSASGGSYEQYF.

CDR3 in amino acids: CASRKYRDTNTGELFF. In DNA form, the CDR3 reads TGTGCCAGTAGAAAATATCGGGACACGAACACCGGGGAGCTGTTTTTT. This chain uses TRBV19 with TRBJ2-2; tentatively, D is TRBD1 (6 bases). The CDR3 is 16 amino acids. V lost 6 bases to trimming and J lost 0 bases, with 14 bases between them. CDR1 is LNHDA and CDR2 is SQIVND in the germline V gene (reference sequence).